These 17 T cell receptor beta chains were all obtained from the same sample, sequenced in a study of early T cells in non-severe SARS-CoV-2 infection. Each CDR3 protein is one row after TCRdb ran MiXCR on the 5' RACE reads. This sample carries about 37,000 distinct CDR3 sequences, less than 6.5% of them seen once, and the ten largest clones take 6% to 7%. The sample in question was whole blood, obtained at baseline. The receptors shown here come from an adult who was a healthcare worker with PCR-confirmed SARS-CoV-2 infection or an uninfected control (not recorded which).

At least ten counts were recorded for this clonotype. The chain uses TRBV18 and TRBJ2-3; 7 bases line up with TRBD2. The CDR3 sequence is 15 residues long. Germline values: CDR1 KGHSH, CDR2 LQKENI. J was trimmed by 0 bases and V by 3 bases; bases with no gene match: 3. CDR3 bases: TGTGCCAGCTCACCCTGGGGAGGGAGCACAGATACGCAGTATTTT. This codes for CASSPWGGSTDTQYF.

This clonotype was counted at least ten times. This chain joins TRBV4-2 and TRBJ2-3, with unresolved D. The CDR3 is made up of 15 amino acids. Germline V gene lookup returns CDR1 LGHNA and CDR2 YNFKEQ. Trimming cost V 4 bases and J 1 base, with 12 bases left between them. This chain's CDR3 is CASSPAVPGTDTQYF. In nucleotides, the CDR3 is TGTGCCAGCAGCCCCGCGGTCCCCGGCACAGATACGCAGTATTTT.

This clonotype was seen many times. V gene TRBV6-5 combines with J gene TRBJ2-3; D call uncertain. The CDR3 has 15 residues. V lost 0 bases to trimming and J lost 2 bases, with 9 bases between them. Germline lookup yields CDR1 MNHEY and CDR2 SVGAGI. For the CDR3, the DNA is TGTGCCAGCAGTTACTCGACCGGAGTCACAGATACGCAGTATTTT. The encoded protein is CASSYSTGVTDTQYF.

The chain couples TRBV2 to TRBJ1-5, with TRBD1 identical over 10 bases. Germline V CDR1 and CDR2: SNHLY, FYNNEI. V trimming: 4 bases; J trimming: 6 bases; junction bases outside the gene matches: 6. This CDR3 has 15 amino acids. In nucleotides, the CDR3 is TGTGCCAGCAGTGGACAGGGGGCGCGTGGTCAGCCCCAGCATTTT. As protein: CASSGQGARGQPQHF.

This clonotype was picked up many times. The chain has TRBV20-1 and TRBJ2-3, with D possibly being TRBD2 (6 bases). The CDR3 sequence is 15 residues long. CDR1 and CDR2 (germline): DFQATT, SNEGSKA (reference sequence). The V and J ends lost 6 bases and 3 bases respectively, with 19 bases between them. CDR3 residues: CSAEGPGGETDTQYF. DNA of the CDR3: TGCAGTGCGGAGGGTCCCGGGGGAGAGACAGATACGCAGTATTTT.

This clonotype has at least ten counts. CDR3 residues: CSAMGLNTEAFF. In DNA form, the CDR3 reads TGCAGTGCCATGGGACTGAACACTGAAGCTTTCTTT. This chain joins TRBV20-1 and TRBJ1-1; a weak D match, TRBD1 (5 bases). Looked up from germline, CDR1 is DFQATT and CDR2 is SNEGSKA (reference sequence). The CDR3 totals 12 residues. Deletions cut 6 bases from V and 0 bases from J, with 8 bases between.

This clonotype has more than one count but fewer than ten. The chain is built from TRBV11-2 and TRBJ2-1, with TRBD1 as a possible D gene (6 bases). Germline CDR1 is SGHAT and CDR2 is FQNNGV. V was shortened by 5 bases and J by 6 bases, with 8 bases between the two germline ends. The length of the CDR3 is 12 residues. The CDR3 bases are TGTGCCAGCAGCCAACAGGGCAATGAGCAGTTCTTC. It specifies CASSQQGNEQFF.

This clonotype has a handful of counts. The chain is built from TRBV4-3 and TRBJ2-5; 7 positions agree with TRBD1. The CDR3 has 13 amino acids. Germline CDR1 is LGHNA and CDR2 is YSLEER. The V segment lost 0 bases and the J segment 7 bases; nucleotides outside the gene matches: 2. CDR3 residues: CASSQDEGATQYF. The DNA for the CDR3 is TGCGCCAGCAGCCAAGATGAGGGGGCGACCCAGTACTTC.

The V and J genes are TRBV6-6 and TRBJ2-7; 7 nucleotides agree with TRBD2. V lost 4 bases and J lost 5; bases outside the gene matches: 32. The CDR3 has 22 amino acids. The V gene's germline CDR1 is MNHNY and CDR2 SVGAGI (reference sequence). CDR3: CASSLHPRRAGYLAAKINEQYF. CDR3 sequence (DNA): TGTGCCAGCAGTTTACACCCTCGCCGTGCAGGATACCTAGCGGCCAAGATCAACGAGCAGTACTTC.

The chain joins TRBV3-1 to TRBJ2-7, with a tentative D call TRBD1 (6 bases). The CDR3 runs 16 residues. Germline CDR1 and CDR2: LGHDT and YNNKEL (reference sequence). Trimming pared 1 base from V and 2 bases from J, leaving 15 bases between. CDR3 bases: TGTGCCAGCAGCCAAGCGGCCAGGGGATTTACCTACGAGCAGTACTTC. Its translation: CASSQAARGFTYEQYF.

This clonotype was seen many times. The V gene is TRBV28, the J gene TRBJ1-2; no reliable D call. Trimming shortened V by 2 bases and J by 4 bases, and 14 bases separated the two germline ends. This CDR3 contains 15 residues. Germline assignment: CDR1 MDHEN and CDR2 SYDVKM. The CDR3 bases are TGTGCCAGCAGTTTACGAGGACGGGGATCCTATGGCTACACCTTC. It codes for CASSLRGRGSYGYTF.

This clonotype showed up many times. The chain combines TRBV10-3 with TRBJ1-4; perhaps TRBD1 as D (5 bases). Germline V gene data show CDR1 as ENHRY and CDR2 as SYGVKD. Trimming left V 8 bases short and J 8 bases short, with 15 bases between. The CDR3 is 13 residues long. DNA of the CDR3: TGTGCCATCGGGGACGGGGTGAAGGAAAAACTGTTTTTT. This codes for CAIGDGVKEKLFF.

The rearrangement links TRBV7-6 to TRBJ2-2; maybe TRBD1 (6 bases). V lost 8 bases and J lost 6, with 10 bases in between. The CDR3 extends over 12 amino acids. Per the germline V gene, CDR1 is SGHVS and CDR2 is FNYEAQ. The CDR3 here is CASSEGAGELFF. The CDR3 DNA sequence: TGTGCCAGCTCCGAGGGGGCCGGGGAGCTGTTTTTT.

In this sample, this clonotype turned up many times. The chain employs TRBV14 and TRBJ2-1, with a weak D call TRBD1 (6 bases). The CDR3 covers 16 residues. The V end was cut by 4 bases, the J end by 7 bases, with 20 bases between. Germline V gives CDR1 SGHDN, CDR2 FVKESK. DNA for the CDR3: TGTGCCAGCAGCCTCTCCGAAGGGGTACAGGGAAATGAGCAGTTCTTC. Protein product: CASSLSEGVQGNEQFF.

This clonotype has at least ten counts. V usage is TRBV6-1 and J usage is TRBJ2-4; 8 bases are shared with TRBD2. The CDR3 totals 17 residues. CDR1 is MNHNS and CDR2 is SASEGT in the germline V gene. V trimming: 2 bases; J trimming: 3 bases; junction bases outside the gene matches: 9. In nucleotides, the CDR3 is TGTGCCAGCAGTGAACGGGCGAGCGGGAGAGGCAAAAACATTCAGTACTTC. Its translation: CASSERASGRGKNIQYF.

This clonotype was picked up many times. This chain joins TRBV11-2 and TRBJ1-5; weak D call: TRBD1 (5 bases). This CDR3 region has 15 residues. Germline V lookup: CDR1 SGHAT, CDR2 FQNNGV. V lost 5 bases and J 3 bases, leaving 14 bases between the germline ends. Here the CDR3 reads CASSRTSSVNQPQHF. CDR3 DNA sequence: TGTGCCAGCAGCCGGACATCTTCAGTCAATCAGCCCCAGCATTTT.

This clonotype was picked up many times. The genes are TRBV6-1 and TRBJ2-7, with 13 positions matching TRBD2. The trim removed 4 bases at V and 4 bases at J, leaving 1 base unmatched. Looked up from germline, CDR1 is MNHNS and CDR2 is SASEGT. The CDR3 is made up of 14 amino acids. CDR3 in DNA: TGTGCCAGCAGTGGGACTAGCGGGAGTTACGAGCAGTACGTC. Its protein is CASSGTSGSYEQYV.